This is a list of T cell receptor beta chains from one sample in a study of PD-1 blockade in classical Hodgkin lymphoma. TCRdb's table, derived via immunoSEQ multiplex PCR, lists solely in-frame clones and lacks some. This sample has about 100,000 clones; 75% to 90% occur once, and the top ten carry 5% to 7.5%. Sequenced here: peripheral blood mononuclear cells (PBMCs), sampled before the second cycle of nivolumab. Receptors were obtained from a human donor with classical Hodgkin lymphoma. Both conserved end residues are part of each CDR3. The D gene is left open where the match is weak. Clone size is given for some rows only: seen once, a few or many times, or a class if the clone is expanded.

abundance: few
d_gene: .
v_gene: TRBV7-2
j_gene: TRBJ1-2
CDR3nt: TGTGCCAGCAGCTTAGCGCTAGGTTGGCAGCCCCACTATGGCTACACCTTC
CDR3aa: CASSLALGWQPHYGYTF

abundance: .
d_gene: .
v_gene: TRBV7-9
j_gene: TRBJ1-1
CDR3nt: TGTGCCAGCAGCCGGCAACCGGGAAAGAACACTGAAGCTTTCTTT
CDR3aa: CASSRQPGKNTEAFF

abundance: .
d_gene: .
v_gene: TRBV5-5
j_gene: TRBJ2-5
CDR3nt: TGTGCCAGCAGCTTTTGGAACTCAGAGACCCAGTACTTC
CDR3aa: CASSFWNSETQYF

abundance: .
d_gene: TRBD1
v_gene: TRBV7-9
j_gene: TRBJ2-7
CDR3nt: TGTGCCAGCAGACCTCCGGGACAGGGGGCCTACGAGCAGTACTTC
CDR3aa: CASRPPGQGAYEQYF

abundance: .
d_gene: TRBD2
v_gene: TRBV4-3
j_gene: TRBJ2-3
CDR3nt: TGCGCCAGCAGCCGCGGGACTAGCGGGGGTGGTACGCAGTATTTT
CDR3aa: CASSRGTSGGGTQYF

abundance: .
d_gene: TRBD2
v_gene: TRBV4-2
j_gene: TRBJ2-3
CDR3nt: TGTGCCAGCAGCCAACCCCTAGCGGGGGGGCAAACAGATACGCAGTATTTT
CDR3aa: CASSQPLAGGQTDTQYF

abundance: .
d_gene: TRBD2
v_gene: TRBV5-1
j_gene: TRBJ2-2
CDR3nt: TGCGCCAGCAGCCTGCCTCGGCGGGGGGGTCGTACCGGGGAGCTGTTTTTT
CDR3aa: CASSLPRRGGRTGELFF

abundance: .
d_gene: TRBD2
v_gene: TRBV23-1
j_gene: TRBJ2-5
CDR3nt: TGCGCCAGCAGTCAAATTGACTGGGAGGGGACCCAGTACTTC
CDR3aa: CASSQIDWEGTQYF

abundance: .
d_gene: TRBD2
v_gene: TRBV2
j_gene: TRBJ2-7
CDR3nt: TGTGCCAGCGGGACTAGCGGGGGGCACCCGGGCAGGGAGCAGTACTTC
CDR3aa: CASGTSGGHPGREQYF

abundance: .
d_gene: .
v_gene: TRBV7-8
j_gene: TRBJ2-5
CDR3nt: TGTGCCAGCAGCGCGATGAGGGTTGAGACCCAGTACTTC
CDR3aa: CASSAMRVETQYF

abundance: .
d_gene: .
v_gene: TRBV4-3
j_gene: TRBJ2-7
CDR3nt: TGCGCCAGCAGCCAAGGGGTCACGGGGGTCTCCTACGAGCAGTACTTC
CDR3aa: CASSQGVTGVSYEQYF

abundance: .
d_gene: .
v_gene: TRBV7-6
j_gene: TRBJ2-1
CDR3nt: TGTGCCAGCAGCTTACAAGGGTTTAACTACAATGAGCAGTTCTTC
CDR3aa: CASSLQGFNYNEQFF

abundance: .
d_gene: TRBD1
v_gene: TRBV5-4
j_gene: TRBJ2-1
CDR3nt: TGTGCCAGCAGCTCCCTAGACAGGGCCCATGAGCAGTTCTTC
CDR3aa: CASSSLDRAHEQFF

abundance: .
d_gene: .
v_gene: TRBV7-9
j_gene: TRBJ2-6
CDR3nt: TGTGCCAGCAGCTTAGTATGGGTGGACGGAGACTCTGGGGCCAACGTCCTGACTTTC
CDR3aa: CASSLVWVDGDSGANVLTF

abundance: .
d_gene: .
v_gene: TRBV15
j_gene: TRBJ2-7
CDR3nt: TGTGCCACCAGCAGAGTGGGGGCCTCCTACGAGCAGTACTTC
CDR3aa: CATSRVGASYEQYF

abundance: .
d_gene: TRBD2
v_gene: TRBV6-1
j_gene: TRBJ2-5
CDR3nt: TGTGCCAGCAGTGGGAAACTAGCGGGGGCATCGTGGGAGACCCAGTACTTC
CDR3aa: CASSGKLAGASWETQYF

abundance: .
d_gene: .
v_gene: TRBV5-5
j_gene: TRBJ2-5
CDR3nt: TGTGCCAGCAGCGCCTCGGGACTCAACTCCGAGACCCAGTACTTC
CDR3aa: CASSASGLNSETQYF

abundance: .
d_gene: .
v_gene: TRBV9
j_gene: TRBJ1-2
CDR3nt: TGTGCCAGCAGCGTAGGCAGCCGCTATGGCTACACCTTC
CDR3aa: CASSVGSRYGYTF

abundance: .
d_gene: TRBD2
v_gene: TRBV9
j_gene: TRBJ2-7
CDR3nt: TGTGCCAGCAGCGTAGAGGGGAGGGGCTCCTACGAGCAGTACTTC
CDR3aa: CASSVEGRGSYEQYF

abundance: once
d_gene: .
v_gene: TRBV30
j_gene: TRBJ2-3
CDR3nt: TGTGCCTGGACGGCGGGCGGCACAGATACGCAGTATTTT
CDR3aa: CAWTAGGTDTQYF

abundance: .
d_gene: TRBD2
v_gene: TRBV9
j_gene: TRBJ2-7
CDR3nt: TGTGCCAGCCGCACCTCGGGGAGGGGATACGAGCAGTACTTC
CDR3aa: CASRTSGRGYEQYF

abundance: .
d_gene: TRBD1
v_gene: TRBV7-9
j_gene: TRBJ1-6
CDR3nt: TGTGCCAGCAGCCCGACCCGACCGGACAGGAGTAATTCACCCCTCCACTTT
CDR3aa: CASSPTRPDRSNSPLHF

abundance: .
d_gene: .
v_gene: TRBV7-2
j_gene: TRBJ1-5
CDR3nt: TGTGCCAGCAGCATATCAGGCAATCAGCCCCAGCATTTT
CDR3aa: CASSISGNQPQHF

abundance: .
d_gene: .
v_gene: TRBV7-8
j_gene: TRBJ1-3
CDR3nt: TGTGCCAGCAGCCCACATGTCAGGTCGGCTGGAAACACCATATATTTT
CDR3aa: CASSPHVRSAGNTIYF

abundance: .
d_gene: .
v_gene: TRBV4-1
j_gene: TRBJ1-1
CDR3nt: TGCGCCAGCAGCCGAGAACAGGGCACTGAAGCTTTCTTT
CDR3aa: CASSREQGTEAFF

abundance: .
d_gene: .
v_gene: TRBV19
j_gene: TRBJ1-6
CDR3nt: TGTGCCAGCGCCCTTAACTTGACACCGAATAATTCACCCCTCCACTTT
CDR3aa: CASALNLTPNNSPLHF

abundance: .
d_gene: .
v_gene: TRBV19
j_gene: TRBJ2-7
CDR3nt: TGTGCCAGTAGTCTGGGACGGATCTACGAGCAGTACTTC
CDR3aa: CASSLGRIYEQYF

abundance: .
d_gene: .
v_gene: TRBV15
j_gene: TRBJ2-7
CDR3nt: TGTGCCACCAGCAGAGATGCAATAGGGGACTCATGGCTCTACGGCGAGCAGTACTTC
CDR3aa: CATSRDAIGDSWLYGEQYF

abundance: .
d_gene: .
v_gene: TRBV28
j_gene: TRBJ1-5
CDR3nt: TGTGCCAGCAGTATGAGACAAGACAATCAGCCCCAGCATTTT
CDR3aa: CASSMRQDNQPQHF

abundance: .
d_gene: .
v_gene: TRBV6-1
j_gene: TRBJ1-6
CDR3nt: TGTGCCAGCAGTGGGTGGGGGGGAACGGAGAATTCACCCCTCCACTTT
CDR3aa: CASSGWGGTENSPLHF

abundance: .
d_gene: .
v_gene: TRBV5-1
j_gene: TRBJ1-3
CDR3nt: TGCGCCAGCAGCTCCGCCATGACTAGTGGAAACACCATATATTTT
CDR3aa: CASSSAMTSGNTIYF

abundance: once
d_gene: .
v_gene: TRBV5-1
j_gene: TRBJ2-3
CDR3nt: TGCGCCAGCAGCCGGGACACAAGCACAGATACGCAGTATTTT
CDR3aa: CASSRDTSTDTQYF

abundance: .
d_gene: .
v_gene: TRBV5-1
j_gene: TRBJ1-1
CDR3nt: TGCGCCAGCAGCAAGACAGACATAAACACTGAAGCTTTCTTT
CDR3aa: CASSKTDINTEAFF

abundance: .
d_gene: TRBD1
v_gene: TRBV28
j_gene: TRBJ2-7
CDR3nt: TGTGCCAGCACCCCCCAAGGGGGCACGGGCGAGCAGTACTTC
CDR3aa: CASTPQGGTGEQYF

abundance: .
d_gene: .
v_gene: TRBV11-2
j_gene: TRBJ1-2
CDR3nt: TGTGCCAGCAGCTTACTTAGGACCCCGTATGACTACACCTTC
CDR3aa: CASSLLRTPYDYTF

abundance: .
d_gene: .
v_gene: TRBV6-5
j_gene: TRBJ1-1
CDR3nt: TGTGCCAGCAGTTACTATAGGGACACTGAAGCTTTCTTT
CDR3aa: CASSYYRDTEAFF

abundance: .
d_gene: .
v_gene: TRBV5-4
j_gene: TRBJ1-3
CDR3nt: TGTGCCAGCAGTCCTGATCTCACTCCCGGACCAAACACCATATATTTT
CDR3aa: CASSPDLTPGPNTIYF

abundance: once
d_gene: TRBD2
v_gene: TRBV29-1
j_gene: TRBJ2-1
CDR3nt: TGCAGCGTTGAAGCCGGACTAGCGGGGGGGGATGAGCAGTTCTTC
CDR3aa: CSVEAGLAGGDEQFF

abundance: .
d_gene: .
v_gene: TRBV28
j_gene: TRBJ1-5
CDR3nt: TGTGCCAGCATCTCAGTGAGCCAGGAGGTGAGCAATCAGCCCCAGCATTTT
CDR3aa: CASISVSQEVSNQPQHF

abundance: .
d_gene: .
v_gene: TRBV6-6
j_gene: TRBJ2-5
CDR3nt: TGTGCCAGCAGTTACCGACGGCAGTCCCAAGAGACCCAGTACTTC
CDR3aa: CASSYRRQSQETQYF

abundance: .
d_gene: .
v_gene: TRBV7-9
j_gene: TRBJ1-5
CDR3nt: TGTGCCAGCAGCTTCGGTCCTCTTCTAAACCAGCCCCAGCATTTT
CDR3aa: CASSFGPLLNQPQHF

abundance: .
d_gene: .
v_gene: TRBV18
j_gene: TRBJ2-1
CDR3nt: TGTGCCAGCTCACCATCGGGCCTCAATGAGCAGTTCTTC
CDR3aa: CASSPSGLNEQFF

abundance: .
d_gene: .
v_gene: TRBV7-9
j_gene: TRBJ2-1
CDR3nt: TGTGCCAGCAGCTCCATAGCACGCGGGGATGAGCAGTTCTTC
CDR3aa: CASSSIARGDEQFF

abundance: few
d_gene: .
v_gene: TRBV19
j_gene: TRBJ1-1
CDR3nt: TGTGCCAGTAGTATTTCTGGGGGGCACACTGAAGCTTTCTTT
CDR3aa: CASSISGGHTEAFF

abundance: .
d_gene: .
v_gene: TRBV28
j_gene: TRBJ2-5
CDR3nt: TGTGCCAGCAGTGTGGGGCAAGAGACCCAGTACTTC
CDR3aa: CASSVGQETQYF

abundance: .
d_gene: TRBD1
v_gene: TRBV7-8
j_gene: TRBJ2-7
CDR3nt: TGTGCCAGCAGCTTAGGGGACAGGACTCCCGAGCAGTACTTC
CDR3aa: CASSLGDRTPEQYF